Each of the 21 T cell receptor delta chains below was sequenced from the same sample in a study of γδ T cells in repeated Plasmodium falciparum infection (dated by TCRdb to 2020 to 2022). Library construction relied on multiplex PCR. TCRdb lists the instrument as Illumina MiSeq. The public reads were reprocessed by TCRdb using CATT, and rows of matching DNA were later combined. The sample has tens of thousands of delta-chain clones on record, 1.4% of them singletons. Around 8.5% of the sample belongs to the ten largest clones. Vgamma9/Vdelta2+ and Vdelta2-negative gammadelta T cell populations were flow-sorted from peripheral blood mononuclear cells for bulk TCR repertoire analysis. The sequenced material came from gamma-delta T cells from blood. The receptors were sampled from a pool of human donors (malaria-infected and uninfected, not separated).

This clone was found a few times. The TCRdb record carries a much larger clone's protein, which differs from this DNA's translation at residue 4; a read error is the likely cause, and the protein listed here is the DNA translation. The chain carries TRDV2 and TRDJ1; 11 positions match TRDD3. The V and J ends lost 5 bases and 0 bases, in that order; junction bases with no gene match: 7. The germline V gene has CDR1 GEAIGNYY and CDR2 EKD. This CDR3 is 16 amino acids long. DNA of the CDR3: TGTGCCTGTGGCACGCTACTGGGGGATAACACCGATAAACTCATCTTT. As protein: CACGTLLGDNTDKLIF.

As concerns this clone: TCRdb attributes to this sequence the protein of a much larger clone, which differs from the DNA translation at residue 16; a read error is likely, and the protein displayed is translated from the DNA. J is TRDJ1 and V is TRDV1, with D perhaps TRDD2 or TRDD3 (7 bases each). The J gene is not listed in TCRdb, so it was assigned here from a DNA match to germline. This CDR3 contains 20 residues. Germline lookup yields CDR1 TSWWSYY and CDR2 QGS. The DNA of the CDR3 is TGTGCTCTTGGGGAACTTATTCCTACTCGGATACTGGGGACCACCAATAAACTCATCTTT. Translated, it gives CALGELIPTRILGTTNKLIF.

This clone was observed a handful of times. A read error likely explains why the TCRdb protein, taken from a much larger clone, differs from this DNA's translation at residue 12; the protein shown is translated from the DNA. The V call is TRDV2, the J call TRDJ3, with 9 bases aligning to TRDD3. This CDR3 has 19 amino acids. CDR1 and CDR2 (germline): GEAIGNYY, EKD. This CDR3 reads CACDSRTGGSSCDTRQMFF. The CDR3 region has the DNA TGTGCCTGTGACTCCCGTACTGGGGGAAGCTCCTGTGACACCCGACAGATGTTTTTC.

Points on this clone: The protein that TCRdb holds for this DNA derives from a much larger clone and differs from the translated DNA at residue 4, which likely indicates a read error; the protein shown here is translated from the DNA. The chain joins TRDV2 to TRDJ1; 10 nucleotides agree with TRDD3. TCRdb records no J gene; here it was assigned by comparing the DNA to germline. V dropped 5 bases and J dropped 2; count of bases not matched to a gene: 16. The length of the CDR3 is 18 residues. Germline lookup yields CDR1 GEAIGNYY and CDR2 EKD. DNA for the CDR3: TGTGCCTGTGGCAAGGGGGATACGGCCACATCGCAGACCGATAAACTCATCTTT. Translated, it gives CACGKGDTATSQTDKLIF.

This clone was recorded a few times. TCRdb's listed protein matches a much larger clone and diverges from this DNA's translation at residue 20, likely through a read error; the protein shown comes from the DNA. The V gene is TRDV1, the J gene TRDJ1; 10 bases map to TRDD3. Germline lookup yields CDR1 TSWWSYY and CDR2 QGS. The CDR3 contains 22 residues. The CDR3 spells CALGEPSFRTLTGGSYTDKHIF. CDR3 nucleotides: TGTGCTCTTGGGGAACCTTCCTTCCGAACCCTAACTGGGGGATCGTACACCGATAAACACATCTTT.

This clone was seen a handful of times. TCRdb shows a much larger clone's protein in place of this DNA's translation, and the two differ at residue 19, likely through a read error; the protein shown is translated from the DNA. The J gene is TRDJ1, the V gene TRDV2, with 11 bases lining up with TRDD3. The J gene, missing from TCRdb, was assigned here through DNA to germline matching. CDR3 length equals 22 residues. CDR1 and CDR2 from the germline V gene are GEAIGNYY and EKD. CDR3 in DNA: TGTGCCTGTGACAGCCTTCCTGGCGACTGGGGGATAAAGAAAACAAACACCGATAGACTCATCTTT. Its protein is CACDSLPGDWGIKKTNTDRLIF.

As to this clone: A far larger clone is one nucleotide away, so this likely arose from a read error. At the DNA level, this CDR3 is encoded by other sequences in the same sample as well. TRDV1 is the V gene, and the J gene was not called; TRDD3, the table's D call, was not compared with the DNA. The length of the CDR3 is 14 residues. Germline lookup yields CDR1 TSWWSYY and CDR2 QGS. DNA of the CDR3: TGTGCTCTTGGGGAGTACTACTCTGGGGGATCTCTCATCTTT. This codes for CALGEYYSGGSLIF.

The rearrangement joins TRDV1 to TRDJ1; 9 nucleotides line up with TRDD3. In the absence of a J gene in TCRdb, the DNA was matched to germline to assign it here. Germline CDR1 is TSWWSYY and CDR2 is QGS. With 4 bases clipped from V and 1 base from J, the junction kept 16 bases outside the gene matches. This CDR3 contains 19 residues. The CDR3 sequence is CALGGRAKGIRRFTDKLIF. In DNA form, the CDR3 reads TGTGCTCTTGGGGGACGAGCTAAGGGGATACGCCGTTTCACCGATAAACTCATCTTT.

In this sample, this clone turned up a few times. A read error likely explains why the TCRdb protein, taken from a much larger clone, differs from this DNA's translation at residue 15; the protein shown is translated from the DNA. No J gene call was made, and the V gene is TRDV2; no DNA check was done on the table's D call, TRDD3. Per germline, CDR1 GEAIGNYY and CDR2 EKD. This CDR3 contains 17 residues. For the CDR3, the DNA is TGTGCCTGTGACACGGGGATACAACGGTGGGACACCCGACAGACGTTTTTC. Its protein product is CACDTGIQRWDTRQTFF.

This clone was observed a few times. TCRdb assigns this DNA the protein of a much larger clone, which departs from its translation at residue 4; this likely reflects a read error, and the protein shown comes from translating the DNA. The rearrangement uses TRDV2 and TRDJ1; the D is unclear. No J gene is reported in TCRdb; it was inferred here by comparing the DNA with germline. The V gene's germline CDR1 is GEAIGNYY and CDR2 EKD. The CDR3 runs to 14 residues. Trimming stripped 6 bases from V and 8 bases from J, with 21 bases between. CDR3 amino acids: CACIPGTEALKLIF. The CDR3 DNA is TGTGCCTGTATCCCAGGTACTGAGGCCCTAAAACTCATCTTT.

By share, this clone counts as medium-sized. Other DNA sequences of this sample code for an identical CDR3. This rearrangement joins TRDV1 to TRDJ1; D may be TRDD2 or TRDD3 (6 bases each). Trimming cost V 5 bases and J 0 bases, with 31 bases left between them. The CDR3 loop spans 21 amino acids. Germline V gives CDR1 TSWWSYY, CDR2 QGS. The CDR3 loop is CALGKGSYGGVRLGYTDKLIF. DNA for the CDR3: TGTGCTCTTGGGAAAGGCTCCTACGGGGGAGTACGATTAGGGTACACCGATAAACTCATCTTT.

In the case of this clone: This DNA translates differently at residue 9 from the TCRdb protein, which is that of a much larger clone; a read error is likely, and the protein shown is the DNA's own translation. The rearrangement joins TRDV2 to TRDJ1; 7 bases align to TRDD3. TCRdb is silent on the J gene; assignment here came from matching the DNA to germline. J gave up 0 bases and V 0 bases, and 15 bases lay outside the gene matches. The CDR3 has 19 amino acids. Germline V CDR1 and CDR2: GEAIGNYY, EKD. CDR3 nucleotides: TGTGCCTGTGACACCGTTTATGGGGTGGGGGAGCTGTACACCGATAAACTCATCTTT. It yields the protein CACDTVYGVGELYTDKLIF.

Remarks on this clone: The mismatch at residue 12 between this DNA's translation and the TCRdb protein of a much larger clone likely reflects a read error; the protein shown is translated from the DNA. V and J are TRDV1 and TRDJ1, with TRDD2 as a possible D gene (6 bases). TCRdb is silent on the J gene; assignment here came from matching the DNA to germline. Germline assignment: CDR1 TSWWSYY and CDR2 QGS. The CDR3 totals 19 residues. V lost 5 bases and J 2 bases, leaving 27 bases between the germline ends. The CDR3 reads CALGTPKNFLHHRTDKLIF. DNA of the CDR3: TGTGCTCTTGGGACGCCGAAAAACTTCCTGCATCATAGGACCGATAAACTCATCTTT.

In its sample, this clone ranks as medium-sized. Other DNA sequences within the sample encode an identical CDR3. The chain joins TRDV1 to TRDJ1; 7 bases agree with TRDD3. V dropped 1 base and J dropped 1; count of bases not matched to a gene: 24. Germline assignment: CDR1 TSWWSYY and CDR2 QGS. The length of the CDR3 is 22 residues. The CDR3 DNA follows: TGTGCTCTTGGGGAACGCGCCAACAGGTCCAACTGGGGCCGATGCTTCACCGATAAACTCATCTTT. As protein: CALGERANRSNWGRCFTDKLIF.

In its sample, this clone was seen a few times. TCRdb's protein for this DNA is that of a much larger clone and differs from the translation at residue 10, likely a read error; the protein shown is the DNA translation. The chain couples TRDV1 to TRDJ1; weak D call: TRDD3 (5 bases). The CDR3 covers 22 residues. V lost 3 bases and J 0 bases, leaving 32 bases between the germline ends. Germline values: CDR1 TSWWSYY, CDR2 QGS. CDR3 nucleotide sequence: TGTGCTCTTGGGGAGGGATTTTCTACGGGTAGAGGGACCGTACCGTACACCGATAAACTCATCTTT. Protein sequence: CALGEGFSTGRGTVPYTDKLIF.

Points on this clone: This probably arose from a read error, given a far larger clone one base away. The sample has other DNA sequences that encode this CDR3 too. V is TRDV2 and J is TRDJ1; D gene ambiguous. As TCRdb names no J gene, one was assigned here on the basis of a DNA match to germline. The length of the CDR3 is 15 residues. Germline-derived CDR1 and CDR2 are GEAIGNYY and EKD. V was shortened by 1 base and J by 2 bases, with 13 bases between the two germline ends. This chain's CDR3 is CACDTVEEDTDKLIF. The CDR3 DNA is TGTGCCTGTGACACTGTAGAAGAGGATACCGATAAACTCATCTTT.

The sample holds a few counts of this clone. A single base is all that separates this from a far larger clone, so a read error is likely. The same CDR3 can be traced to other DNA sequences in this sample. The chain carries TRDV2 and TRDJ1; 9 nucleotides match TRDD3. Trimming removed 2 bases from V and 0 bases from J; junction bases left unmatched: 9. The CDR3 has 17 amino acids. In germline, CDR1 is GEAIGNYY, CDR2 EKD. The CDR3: CACDRLLGDPNTDKLIF. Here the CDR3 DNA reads TGTGCCTGTGACAGGCTGCTGGGGGATCCGAACACCGATAAACTCATCTTT.

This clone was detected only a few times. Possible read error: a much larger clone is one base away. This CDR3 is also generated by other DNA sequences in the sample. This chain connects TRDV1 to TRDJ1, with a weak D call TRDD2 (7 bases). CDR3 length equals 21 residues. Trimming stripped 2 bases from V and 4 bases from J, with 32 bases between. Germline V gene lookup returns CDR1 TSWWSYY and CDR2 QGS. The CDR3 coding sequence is TGTGCTCTTGGGGAAGTATTCCTACCCTCAACGCTGGGGATCAATAGCGATAAACTCATCTTT. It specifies CALGEVFLPSTLGINSDKLIF.

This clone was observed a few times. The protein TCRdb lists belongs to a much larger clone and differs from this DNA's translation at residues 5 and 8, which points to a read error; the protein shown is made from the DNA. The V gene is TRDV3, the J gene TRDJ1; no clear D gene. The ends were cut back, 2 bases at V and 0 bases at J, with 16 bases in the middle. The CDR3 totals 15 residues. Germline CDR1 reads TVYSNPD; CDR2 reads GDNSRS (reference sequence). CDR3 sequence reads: CAFPVDNFYTDKLIF. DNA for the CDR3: TGTGCCTTTCCGGTTGACAATTTCTACACCGATAAACTCATCTTT.

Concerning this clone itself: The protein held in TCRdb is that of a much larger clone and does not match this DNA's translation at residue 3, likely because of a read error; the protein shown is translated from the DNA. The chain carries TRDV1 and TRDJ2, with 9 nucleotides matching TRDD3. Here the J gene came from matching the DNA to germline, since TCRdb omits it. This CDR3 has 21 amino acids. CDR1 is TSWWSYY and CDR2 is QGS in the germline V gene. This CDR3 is CAPGIRRGIPQRVFLTAQLFF. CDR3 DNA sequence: TGTGCTCCTGGGATACGCCGGGGGATACCGCAAAGGGTCTTTTTAACAGCACAACTCTTCTTT.

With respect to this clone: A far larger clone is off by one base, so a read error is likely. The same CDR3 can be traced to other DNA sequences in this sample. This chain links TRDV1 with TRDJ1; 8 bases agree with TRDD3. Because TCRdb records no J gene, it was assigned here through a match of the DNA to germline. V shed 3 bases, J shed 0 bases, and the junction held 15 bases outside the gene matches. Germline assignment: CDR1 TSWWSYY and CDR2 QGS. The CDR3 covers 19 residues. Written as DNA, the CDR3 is TGTGCTCTTGGGGAGATTGTGTATGGGGGATCGGCGTACACCGATAAACTCATCTTT. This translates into CALGEIVYGGSAYTDKLIF.